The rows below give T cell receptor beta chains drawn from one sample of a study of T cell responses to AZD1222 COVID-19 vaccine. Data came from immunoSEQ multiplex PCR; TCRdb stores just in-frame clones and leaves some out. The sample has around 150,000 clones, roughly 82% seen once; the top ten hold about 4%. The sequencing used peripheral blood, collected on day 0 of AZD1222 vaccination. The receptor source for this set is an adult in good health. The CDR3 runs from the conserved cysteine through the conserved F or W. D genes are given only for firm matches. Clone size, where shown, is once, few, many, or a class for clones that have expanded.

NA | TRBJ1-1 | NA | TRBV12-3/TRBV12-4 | TGTGCCAGCAGTTTCGGGACACCCGAAGCTTTCTTT | CASSFGTPEAFF
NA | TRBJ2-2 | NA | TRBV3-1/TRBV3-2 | TGTGCCAGCAGCTACCGGGGCCCCGGGGAGCTGTTTTTT | CASSYRGPGELFF
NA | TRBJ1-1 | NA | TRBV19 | TGTGCCAGTAGTATAGAAGGCGGCCGGAACACTGAAGCTTTCTTT | CASSIEGGRNTEAFF
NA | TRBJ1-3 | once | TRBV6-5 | TGTGCCAGCAGCCCGTACCGGGGGGCTGGAAACACCATATATTTT | CASSPYRGAGNTIYF
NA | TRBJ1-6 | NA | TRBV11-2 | TGTGCCATCCCCCGGAGATTCAAGTTAGGAGGTAATTCACCCCTCCACTTT | CAIPRRFKLGGNSPLHF
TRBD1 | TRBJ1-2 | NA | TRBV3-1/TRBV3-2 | TGTGCCAGCAGCCAAGGGGGGACAGTGAAAGGCTACACCTTC | CASSQGGTVKGYTF
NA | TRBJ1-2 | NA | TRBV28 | TGTGCCAGCAGTCCTTCCTTTAGTGGCTACACCTTC | CASSPSFSGYTF
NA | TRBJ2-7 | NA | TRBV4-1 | TGCGCCAGCAGCCAAGATTCGGACAGCGCATTTAACTACGAGCAGTACTTC | CASSQDSDSAFNYEQYF
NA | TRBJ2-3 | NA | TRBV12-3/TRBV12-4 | TGTGCCAGCAGTTGGGGTTCCGGGGGTGGGCAGTATTTT | CASSWGSGGGQYF
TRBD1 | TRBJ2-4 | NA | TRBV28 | TGTGCCACCCGACAGGGACAAAACATTCAGTACTTC | CATRQGQNIQYF
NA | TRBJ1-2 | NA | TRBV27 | TGTGCCAGCAGTTTATCGACGGGGCGGGGTCTCTATGGCTACACCTTC | CASSLSTGRGLYGYTF
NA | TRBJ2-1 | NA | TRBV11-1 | TGTGCCAGCAGCTTAAATGCGGGGAACGAGCAGTTCTTC | CASSLNAGNEQFF
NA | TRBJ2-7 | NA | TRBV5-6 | TGTGCCAGCAGTACAGGCAGGGGATTCCCCTACGAGCAGTACTTC | CASSTGRGFPYEQYF
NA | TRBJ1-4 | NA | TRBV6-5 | TGTGCCAGCAGTTACGAGCGCCAGGGGAATGAAAAACTGTTTTTT | CASSYERQGNEKLFF
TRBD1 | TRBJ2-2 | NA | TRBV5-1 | TGCGCCAGCAGCAGTACCGGGACAGGGGTCGGCGGGGAGCTGTTTTTT | CASSSTGTGVGGELFF
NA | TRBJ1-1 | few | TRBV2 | TGTGCCAGCAGTATCCCCCGGGAGGGGATGAACACTGAAGCTTTCTTT | CASSIPREGMNTEAFF
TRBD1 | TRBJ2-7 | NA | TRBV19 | TGTGCCAGTAGTGTCCCGGGACAGGGCTCCTACGAGCAGTACTTC | CASSVPGQGSYEQYF
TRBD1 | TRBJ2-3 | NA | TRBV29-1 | TGCAGCGTTCCGCCCGGACAGGGCACAGATACGCAGTATTTT | CSVPPGQGTDTQYF
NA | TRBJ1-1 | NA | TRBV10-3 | TGTGCCACCATGGGGGGGTCGAACACTGAAGCTTTCTTT | CATMGGSNTEAFF
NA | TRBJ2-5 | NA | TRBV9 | TGTGCCAGCAGCGTAGACTCCGGCAGGGGTGGGGAGACCCAGTACTTC | CASSVDSGRGGETQYF
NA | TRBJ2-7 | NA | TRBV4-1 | TGCGCCAGCAGCCAAGATCAAGGGGTCCATCCCTCCTACGAGCAGTACTTC | CASSQDQGVHPSYEQYF
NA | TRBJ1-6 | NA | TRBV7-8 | TGTGCCAGCAGCCCGGACATTAATTCACCCCTCCACTTT | CASSPDINSPLHF
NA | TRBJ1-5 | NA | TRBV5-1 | TGCGCCAGCAGCTTGGGAACACCGGGGGAGCCCCAGCATTTT | CASSLGTPGEPQHF
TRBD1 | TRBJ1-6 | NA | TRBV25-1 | TGTGCCAGCAGTCCCCGGACAGGGAAGGATTCACCCCTCCACTTT | CASSPRTGKDSPLHF
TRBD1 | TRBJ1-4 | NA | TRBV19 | TGTGCCAGTAGTGACAGGGGCGCAACTAATGAAAAACTGTTTTTT | CASSDRGATNEKLFF
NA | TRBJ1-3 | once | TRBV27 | TGTGCCAGCAGTTTGGGGGGTGGCGCCGAGAAGGGGACCATATATTTT | CASSLGGGAEKGTIYF
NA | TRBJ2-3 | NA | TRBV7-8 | TGTGCCAGCAGCTTAGATACGGGGGATACAGATACGCAGTATTTT | CASSLDTGDTDTQYF
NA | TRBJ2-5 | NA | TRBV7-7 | TGTGCTAGCAGCTTATCATCATGGGGAGAGACCCAGTACTTC | CASSLSSWGETQYF
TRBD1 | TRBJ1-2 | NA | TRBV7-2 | TGTGCCAGCAGCCTTCTAGGGACAGGGAAAAACTATGGCTACACCTTC | CASSLLGTGKNYGYTF
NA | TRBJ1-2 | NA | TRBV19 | TGTGCCAGTAGTATGGGGGACGGCCTGGGAGGCTACACCTTC | CASSMGDGLGGYTF
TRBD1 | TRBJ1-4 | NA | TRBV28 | TGTGCCAGCACCCTCTTTGGAACAGGGGGCAGTGAAAAACTGTTTTTT | CASTLFGTGGSEKLFF